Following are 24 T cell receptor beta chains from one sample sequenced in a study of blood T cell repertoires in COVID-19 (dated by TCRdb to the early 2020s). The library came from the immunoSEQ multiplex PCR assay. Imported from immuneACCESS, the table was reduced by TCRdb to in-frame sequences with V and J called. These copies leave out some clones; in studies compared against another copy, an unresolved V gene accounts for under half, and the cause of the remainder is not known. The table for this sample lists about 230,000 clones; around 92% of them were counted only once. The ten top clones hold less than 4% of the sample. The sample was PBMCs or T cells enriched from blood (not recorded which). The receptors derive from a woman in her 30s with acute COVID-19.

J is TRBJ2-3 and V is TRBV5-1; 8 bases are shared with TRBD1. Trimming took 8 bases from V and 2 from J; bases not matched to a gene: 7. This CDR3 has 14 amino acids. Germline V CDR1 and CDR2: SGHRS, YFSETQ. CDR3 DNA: TGCGCCAGTGTAGACAGGGGCTACACAGATACGCAGTATTTT. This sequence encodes CASVDRGYTDTQYF.

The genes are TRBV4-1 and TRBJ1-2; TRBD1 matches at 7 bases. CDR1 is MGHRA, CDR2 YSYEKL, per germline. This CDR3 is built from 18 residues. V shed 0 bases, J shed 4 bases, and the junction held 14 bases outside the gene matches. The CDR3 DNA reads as TGCGCCAGCAGCCAAGATCGATCAGGGGGGCATCTTGGCTATGGCTACACCTTC. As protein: CASSQDRSGGHLGYGYTF.

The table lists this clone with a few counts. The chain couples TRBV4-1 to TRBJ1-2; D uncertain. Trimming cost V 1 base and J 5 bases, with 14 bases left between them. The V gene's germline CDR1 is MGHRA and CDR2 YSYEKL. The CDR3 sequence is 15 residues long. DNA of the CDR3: TGCGCCAGCAGCCAAGCGGCGGGAATGGGTTATGGCTACACCTTC. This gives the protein CASSQAAGMGYGYTF.

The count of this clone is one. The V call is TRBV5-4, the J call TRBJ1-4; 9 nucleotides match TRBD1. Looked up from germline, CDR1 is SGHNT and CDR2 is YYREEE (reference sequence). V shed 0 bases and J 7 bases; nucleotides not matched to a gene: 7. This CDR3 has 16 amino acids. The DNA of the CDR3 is TGTGCCAGCAGCTTGGGGACAGGGGCAGGGGTTGAAAAACTGTTTTTT. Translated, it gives CASSLGTGAGVEKLFF.

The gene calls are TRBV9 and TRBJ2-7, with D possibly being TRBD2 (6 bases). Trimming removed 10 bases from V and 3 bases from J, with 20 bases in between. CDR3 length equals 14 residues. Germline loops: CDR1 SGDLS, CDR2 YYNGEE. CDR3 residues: CAGGLSSPNYEQYF. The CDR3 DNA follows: TGTGCCGGGGGGTTGAGTAGCCCCAACTACGAGCAGTACTTC.

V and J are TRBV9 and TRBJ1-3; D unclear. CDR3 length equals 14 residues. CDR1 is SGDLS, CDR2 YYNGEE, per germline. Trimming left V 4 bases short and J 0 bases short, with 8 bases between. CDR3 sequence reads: CASSPSDSGNTIYF. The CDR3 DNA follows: TGTGCCAGCAGCCCTAGCGACTCTGGAAACACCATATATTTT.

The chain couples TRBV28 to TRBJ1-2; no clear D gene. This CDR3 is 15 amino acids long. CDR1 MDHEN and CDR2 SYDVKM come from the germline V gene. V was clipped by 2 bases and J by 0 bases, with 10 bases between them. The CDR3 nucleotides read TGTGCCAGCAGTTTAGCTGACAAGTCTAACTATGGCTACACCTTC. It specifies CASSLADKSNYGYTF.

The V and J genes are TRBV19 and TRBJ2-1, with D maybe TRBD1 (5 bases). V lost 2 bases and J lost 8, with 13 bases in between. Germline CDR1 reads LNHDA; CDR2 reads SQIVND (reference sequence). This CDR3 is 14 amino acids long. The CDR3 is CASSISAGLDEQFF. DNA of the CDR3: TGTGCCAGTAGTATATCTGCAGGGTTGGATGAGCAGTTCTTC. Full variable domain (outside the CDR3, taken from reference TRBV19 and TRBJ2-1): DGGITQSPKYLFRKEGQNVTLSCEQNLNHDAMYWYRQDPGQGLRLIYYSQIVNDFQKGDIAEGYSVSREKKESFPLTVTSAQKNPTAFYLCASSISAGLDEQFFGPGTRLTVL.

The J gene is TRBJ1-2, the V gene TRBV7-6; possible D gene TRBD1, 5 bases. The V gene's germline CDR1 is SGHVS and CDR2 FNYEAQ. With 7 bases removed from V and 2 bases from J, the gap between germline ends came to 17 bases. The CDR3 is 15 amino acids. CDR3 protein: CASTPDRNLNYGYTF. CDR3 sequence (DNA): TGTGCCAGCACTCCTGACAGAAACTTAAACTATGGCTACACCTTC.

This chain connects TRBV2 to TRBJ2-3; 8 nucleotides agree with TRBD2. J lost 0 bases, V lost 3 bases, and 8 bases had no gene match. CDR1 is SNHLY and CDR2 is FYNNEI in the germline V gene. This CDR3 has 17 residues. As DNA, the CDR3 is TGTGCCAGCAGTGACAGTTTAGCGGGGTGGAGCACAGATACGCAGTATTTT. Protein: CASSDSLAGWSTDTQYF. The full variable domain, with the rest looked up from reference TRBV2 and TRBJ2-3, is EPEVTQTPSHQVTQMGQEVILRCVPISNHLYFYWYRQILGQKVEFLVSFYNNEISEKSEIFDDQFSVERPDGSNFTLKIRSTKLEDSAMYFCASSDSLAGWSTDTQYFGPGTRLTVL.

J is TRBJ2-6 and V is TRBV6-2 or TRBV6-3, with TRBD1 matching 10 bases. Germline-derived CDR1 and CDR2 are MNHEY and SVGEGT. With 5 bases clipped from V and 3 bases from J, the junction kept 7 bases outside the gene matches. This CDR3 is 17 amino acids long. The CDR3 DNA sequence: TGTGCCAGCAGTAGCGGGACAGGGGTAGGTGGGGCCAACGTCCTGACTTTC. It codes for CASSSGTGVGGANVLTF.

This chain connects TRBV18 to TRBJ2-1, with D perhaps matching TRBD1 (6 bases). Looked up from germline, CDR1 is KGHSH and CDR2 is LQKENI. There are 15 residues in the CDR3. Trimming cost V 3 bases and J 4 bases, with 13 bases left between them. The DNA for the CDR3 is TGTGCCAGCTCACCTAAGGACAGAGTTTACAATGAGCAGTTCTTC. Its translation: CASSPKDRVYNEQFF.

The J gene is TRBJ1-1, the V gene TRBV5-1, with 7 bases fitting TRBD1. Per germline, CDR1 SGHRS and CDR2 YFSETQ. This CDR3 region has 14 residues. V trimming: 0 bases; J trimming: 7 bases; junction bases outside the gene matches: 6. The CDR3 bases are TGCGCCAGCAGCTTGGGGGCAGGGGGAAGTGAAGCTTTCTTT. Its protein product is CASSLGAGGSEAFF.

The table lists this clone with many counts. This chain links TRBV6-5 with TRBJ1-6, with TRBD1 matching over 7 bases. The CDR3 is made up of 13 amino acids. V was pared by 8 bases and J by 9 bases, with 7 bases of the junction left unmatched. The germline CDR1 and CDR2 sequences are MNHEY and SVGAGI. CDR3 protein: CASLGTESSPLHF. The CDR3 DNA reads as TGTGCCAGCTTGGGGACAGAGAGTTCACCCCTCCACTTT.

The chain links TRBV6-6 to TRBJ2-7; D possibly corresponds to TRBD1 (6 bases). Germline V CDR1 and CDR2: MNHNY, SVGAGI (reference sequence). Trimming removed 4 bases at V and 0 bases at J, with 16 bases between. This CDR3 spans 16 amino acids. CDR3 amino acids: CASSSMDRTLSYEQYF. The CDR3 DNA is TGTGCCAGCAGTTCAATGGACAGAACGCTCTCCTACGAGCAGTACTTC.

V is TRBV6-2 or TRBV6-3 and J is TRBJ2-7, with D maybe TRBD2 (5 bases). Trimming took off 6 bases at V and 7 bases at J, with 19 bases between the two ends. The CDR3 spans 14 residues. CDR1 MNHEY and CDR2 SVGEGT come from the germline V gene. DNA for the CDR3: TGTGCCAGCAGCCACGCTGGCCGGGGTATGGAGCAGTACTTC. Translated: CASSHAGRGMEQYF.

CDR3 DNA: TGTGCCAGCAGCTTGGAAAGGGGCGACGCCGTCTATGGCTACACCTTC. Residues: CASSLERGDAVYGYTF. V and J are TRBV7-2 and TRBJ1-2; possible D gene TRBD1, 5 bases. V was trimmed by 3 bases and J by 4 bases, leaving 18 bases between them. There are 16 residues in the CDR3. Looked up from germline, CDR1 is SGHTA and CDR2 is FQGNSA.

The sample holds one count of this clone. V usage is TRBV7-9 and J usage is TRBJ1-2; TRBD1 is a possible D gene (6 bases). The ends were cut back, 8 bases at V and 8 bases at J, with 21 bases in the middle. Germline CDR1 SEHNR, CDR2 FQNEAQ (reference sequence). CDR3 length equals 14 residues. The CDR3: CASHPTARGLGYTF. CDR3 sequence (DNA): TGTGCCAGCCATCCGACAGCAAGGGGGTTGGGCTACACCTTC.

The CDR3 nucleotides are TGTGCCAGCAGCGGACAGGGAAGGAAAGATACGCAGTATTTT. This translates into CASSGQGRKDTQYF. This rearrangement joins TRBV27 to TRBJ2-3; TRBD1 aligns across 8 bases. The V gene's germline CDR1 is MNHEY and CDR2 SMNVEV (reference sequence). The J segment lost 5 bases and the V segment lost 6 bases, leaving 7 bases of the junction unmatched. The CDR3 consists of 14 residues.

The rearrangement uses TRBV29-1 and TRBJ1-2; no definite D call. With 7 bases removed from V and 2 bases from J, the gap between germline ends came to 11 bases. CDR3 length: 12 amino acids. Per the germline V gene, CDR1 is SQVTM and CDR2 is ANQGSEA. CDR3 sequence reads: CSAEETNYGYTF. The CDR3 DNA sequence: TGCAGCGCCGAGGAAACCAACTATGGCTACACCTTC.

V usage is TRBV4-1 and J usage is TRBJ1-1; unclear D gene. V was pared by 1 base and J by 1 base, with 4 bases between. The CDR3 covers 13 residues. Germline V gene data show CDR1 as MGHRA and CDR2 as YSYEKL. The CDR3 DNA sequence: TGCGCCAGCAGCCAAGCAGGGAACACTGAAGCTTTCTTT. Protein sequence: CASSQAGNTEAFF.

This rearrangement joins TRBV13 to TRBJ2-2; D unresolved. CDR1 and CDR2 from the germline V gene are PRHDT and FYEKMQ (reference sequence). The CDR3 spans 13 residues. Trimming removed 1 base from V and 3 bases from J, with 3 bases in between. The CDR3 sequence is CASSLVYTGELFF. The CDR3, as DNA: TGTGCCAGCAGCTTAGTCTACACCGGGGAGCTGTTTTTT.

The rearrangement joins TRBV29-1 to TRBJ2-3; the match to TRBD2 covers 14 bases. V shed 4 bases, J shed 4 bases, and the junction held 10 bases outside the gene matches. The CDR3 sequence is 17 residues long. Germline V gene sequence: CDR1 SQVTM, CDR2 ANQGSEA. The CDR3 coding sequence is TGCAGCGTTGGGACTAGCGGGGGGTTGACCTTCCCAGATACGCAGTATTTT. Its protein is CSVGTSGGLTFPDTQYF.

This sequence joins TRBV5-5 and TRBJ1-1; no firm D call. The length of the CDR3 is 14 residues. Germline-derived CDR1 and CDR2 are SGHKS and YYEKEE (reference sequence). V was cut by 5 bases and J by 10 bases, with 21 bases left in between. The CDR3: CASSSSGVPLGAFF. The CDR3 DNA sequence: TGTGCCAGCAGTTCGTCCGGGGTTCCACTAGGAGCTTTCTTT.